The source of this T cell receptor beta chain is a study of regulatory T cells in long-lasting Graves disease. Study-level points and caveats: Tissue studied was limited to peripheral blood, excluding thyroid tissue. New patients shared some 980 public clonotypes, and persistent patients shared more, with a few thousand.

Time point in this sample: newly diagnosed GD, antithyroid drugs for less than 3 months. RNA isolated from PBMCs was used to make the TCR library. CDR3 length: 15 residues. The junction had 10 bases not matched to a gene; V was cut back by 6 bases and J by 6 bases. Germline V CDR1 and CDR2: LNHDA, SQIVND (reference sequence). Construction of TCR beta libraries relied on iRepertoire HTBI primers and on Arm-PCR targeting CDR3 regions. TCRdb processed the multiplex PCR reads anew with MiXCR; each CDR3 protein has one entry. The table lists around 250,000 distinct CDR3 sequences, around 20% of them singletons. This clonotype showed up many times. What it binds is not known.

This specimen consisted of peripheral blood mononuclear cells (PBMCs), obtained at new diagnosis, from a patient treated with antithyroid drugs. V and J are TRBV19 and TRBJ2-7, with 11 nucleotides matching TRBD2. This receptor was identified in a female donor with Graves disease. For the CDR3, the DNA is TGTGCCAGTAGAACCGGGACTAGCGGTGTGGGCGAGCAGTACTTC. Translating it yields CASRTGTSGVGEQYF.